The 29 T cell receptor beta chains below come from one sample, sequenced in a study of control samples from healthy donors and cancer patients. TCRdb keeps only in-frame clones here, not all; method: immunoSEQ multiplex PCR. Seen here are 100,000 to 150,000 clones, around 90% observed once, and the top ten hold approximately 6%. Source material: blood. The receptors come from a man aged 18 to 29 in good health.

The CDR3: CASTGTGVHYGYTF. The CDR3 nucleotides read TGCGCCAGCACCGGGACAGGGGTACACTATGGCTACACCTTC. The chain recombines TRBV10-2 with TRBJ1-2; 10 bases are a match to TRBD1. This CDR3 has 14 amino acids. Per the germline V gene, CDR1 is WSHSY and CDR2 is SAAADI. Germline trimming cut 7 bases from V and 3 bases from J; bases unmatched to any gene: 5.

The J gene is TRBJ1-2, the V gene TRBV9; 8 bases line up with TRBD1. Germline V CDR1 and CDR2: SGDLS, YYNGEE. This CDR3 has 13 residues. The trim removed 4 bases at V and 8 bases at J, leaving 7 bases unmatched. CDR3 DNA sequence: TGTGCCAGCAGCACGACAGGGGTTTGGGGCTACACCTTC. Amino acid sequence: CASSTTGVWGYTF.

The CDR3 region has the DNA TGCGCCACCCGTGCTGCGGGTTTTTTGAACAATGAGCAGTTCTTC. Translating gives CATRAAGFLNNEQFF. The V call is TRBV10-2, the J call TRBJ2-1, with a weak D call TRBD2 (5 bases). Germline V gene data show CDR1 as WSHSY and CDR2 as SAAADI. V was cut by 10 bases and J by 5 bases, with 21 bases left in between. The CDR3 runs to 15 residues.

This sequence joins TRBV5-4 and TRBJ2-5, with D uncertain. Germline CDR1 and CDR2: SGHNT and YYREEE (reference sequence). The CDR3 runs to 14 residues. The V and J ends lost 4 bases and 0 bases respectively, with 10 bases between them. CDR3 sequence reads: CASSTDGYQETQYF. The CDR3 coding sequence is TGTGCCAGCAGCACCGACGGGTACCAAGAGACCCAGTACTTC.

This chain uses TRBV18 with TRBJ2-7; D is perhaps TRBD2 (5 bases). Trimming shortened V by 0 bases and J by 2 bases, and 14 bases separated the two germline ends. From germline, CDR1 is KGHSH and CDR2 LQKENI. CDR3 length: 16 residues. CDR3 loop: CASSPPAGIGTYEQYF. In DNA, the CDR3 is TGTGCCAGCTCACCACCGGCCGGGATAGGTACCTACGAGCAGTACTTC.

The rearrangement joins TRBV5-1 to TRBJ1-2; TRBD1 aligns across 10 bases. The CDR3 totals 16 residues. V was pared by 0 bases and J by 6 bases, with 8 bases of the junction left unmatched. Germline V gene lookup returns CDR1 SGHRS and CDR2 YFSETQ. The CDR3 is CASSLVPGQGLDGYTF. DNA of the CDR3: TGCGCCAGCAGCTTGGTTCCGGGACAGGGGTTGGATGGCTACACCTTC.

This chain links TRBV11-2 with TRBJ2-1; 7 nucleotides match TRBD2. J gave up 6 bases and V 3 bases, and 8 bases lay outside the gene matches. The V gene's germline CDR1 is SGHAT and CDR2 FQNNGV. The CDR3 spans 15 residues. CDR3 residues: CASSFGGGKSNEQFF. The CDR3 DNA reads TGTGCCAGCAGCTTTGGGGGGGGGAAGAGCAATGAGCAGTTCTTC.

The chain joins TRBV5-4 to TRBJ2-2; 12 nucleotides align to TRBD2. CDR1 and CDR2 (germline): SGHNT, YYREEE (reference sequence). After removal of 4 bases from V and 1 base from J, the junction contained 5 bases not matched to a gene. CDR3 size: 17 residues. CDR3 residues: CASSTGLAGGNTGELFF. As DNA, the CDR3 is TGTGCCAGCAGCACGGGACTAGCGGGTGGGAACACCGGGGAGCTGTTTTTT.

The chain couples TRBV5-1 to TRBJ2-4, with 8 bases that match TRBD1. Unmatched junction bases numbered 6, after V lost 2 bases and J lost 5 bases. CDR1 SGHRS and CDR2 YFSETQ come from the germline V gene. The CDR3 length is 15 residues. The CDR3 DNA reads as TGCGCCAGCAGCTTAAGTCCAGGGGGCGAAAACATTCAGTACTTC. Translation gives CASSLSPGGENIQYF.

The rearrangement links TRBV28 to TRBJ2-1; 9 bases agree with TRBD2. J was trimmed by 6 bases and V by 2 bases; bases with no gene match: 8. This CDR3 region has 16 residues. Germline V gene data show CDR1 as MDHEN and CDR2 as SYDVKM. Here the CDR3 reads CASSLMSGGPGNEQFF. CDR3 DNA: TGTGCCAGCAGTTTAATGAGCGGGGGGCCGGGCAATGAGCAGTTCTTC. The complete variable domain, with remaining parts taken from reference TRBV28 and TRBJ2-1, reads DVKVTQSSRYLVKRTGEKVFLECVQDMDHENMFWYRQDPGLGLRLIYFSYDVKMKEKGDIPEGYSVSREKKERFSLILESASTNQTSMYLCASSLMSGGPGNEQFFGPGTRLTVL.

This sequence joins TRBV15 and TRBJ2-1, with a possible D match to TRBD1 (5 bases). Trimming stripped 5 bases from V and 5 bases from J, with 10 bases between. Germline CDR1 is LNHNV and CDR2 is YYDKDF (reference sequence). There are 13 residues in the CDR3. CDR3 protein: CATSSTAHNEQFF. CDR3 DNA sequence: TGTGCCACCAGCTCGACAGCCCACAATGAGCAGTTCTTC.

The V gene is TRBV19, the J gene TRBJ1-1; D is ambiguous. The CDR3 totals 13 residues. Germline values: CDR1 LNHDA, CDR2 SQIVND (reference sequence). V dropped 4 bases and J dropped 4 bases, with 10 bases sitting between them. CDR3 in amino acids: CASSTGWGTEAFF. The CDR3 nucleotides are TGTGCCAGTAGTACTGGGTGGGGCACTGAAGCTTTCTTT. Using reference TRBV19 and TRBJ1-1 for the parts outside the CDR3, the full variable domain is DGGITQSPKYLFRKEGQNVTLSCEQNLNHDAMYWYRQDPGQGLRLIYYSQIVNDFQKGDIAEGYSVSREKKESFPLTVTSAQKNPTAFYLCASSTGWGTEAFFGQGTRLTVV.

This clone was observed a handful of times. The chain is built from TRBV15 and TRBJ2-2; TRBD2 matches at 7 bases. The J segment lost 0 bases and the V segment lost 0 bases, leaving 1 base of the junction unmatched. The germline V gene encodes CDR1 LNHNV and CDR2 YYDKDF (reference sequence). The CDR3 runs 16 residues. CDR3 sequence (DNA): TGTGCCACCAGCAGAGAAGCGGGGTCGAACACCGGGGAGCTGTTTTTT. It translates to CATSREAGSNTGELFF.

The genes are TRBV6-5 and TRBJ2-7; 8 nucleotides agree with TRBD1. This CDR3 region has 15 residues. V lost 3 bases and J lost 3; bases outside the gene matches: 7. CDR1 and CDR2 (germline): MNHEY, SVGAGI. Here the CDR3 reads CASSYLGDRGYEQYF. Written as DNA, the CDR3 is TGTGCCAGCAGTTATTTAGGAGACAGGGGCTACGAGCAGTACTTC.

The CDR3 protein is CAISESRGATPNYGYTF. CDR3 nucleotides: TGTGCCATCAGTGAGTCTCGGGGCGCGACGCCGAACTATGGCTACACCTTC. This rearrangement joins TRBV10-3 to TRBJ1-2; D perhaps matches TRBD1 (5 bases). V was pared by 0 bases and J by 2 bases, with 16 bases between. In germline, CDR1 is ENHRY, CDR2 SYGVKD. This CDR3 contains 17 residues.

This clone was detected only a few times. V is TRBV6-5 and J is TRBJ2-5; 11 nucleotides agree with TRBD2. V gave up 8 bases and J gave up 1 base; unmatched junction bases: 6. Per the germline V gene, CDR1 is MNHEY and CDR2 is SVGAGI. The CDR3 loop spans 15 amino acids. The CDR3 spells CASPTSGGFQETQYF. Here the CDR3 DNA reads TGTGCCAGCCCTACTAGCGGGGGATTCCAAGAGACCCAGTACTTC.

The rearrangement uses TRBV20-1 and TRBJ2-1; 8 positions agree with TRBD1. Trimming took 5 bases from V and 7 from J; bases not matched to a gene: 1. Germline CDR1 reads DFQATT; CDR2 reads SNEGSKA (reference sequence). This CDR3 comprises 11 residues. CDR3 bases: TGCAGTGCTCGACAGGGGAATGAGCAGTTCTTC. Its protein is CSARQGNEQFF.

The genes are TRBV27 and TRBJ2-7; either TRBD1 or TRBD2 may supply D (5 bases each). The CDR3 is made up of 13 amino acids. The V end lost 0 bases, the J end lost 3 bases, and 6 bases lay between the germline ends. Germline lookup yields CDR1 MNHEY and CDR2 SMNVEV (reference sequence). CDR3 in amino acids: CASSLSRGYEQYF. The CDR3 bases are TGTGCCAGCAGTTTATCGAGGGGCTACGAGCAGTACTTC.

The CDR3 sequence: CASSPINGQAYEQYF. DNA for the CDR3: TGTGCCAGCAGCCCGATAAACGGGCAGGCCTACGAGCAGTACTTC. The chain employs TRBV5-5 and TRBJ2-7; D is unclear. This CDR3 comprises 15 residues. Trimming left V 4 bases short and J 2 bases short, with 16 bases between. Germline CDR1 and CDR2: SGHKS and YYEKEE (reference sequence).

V usage is TRBV18 and J usage is TRBJ1-2; D perhaps matches TRBD1 (5 bases). This CDR3 has 13 residues. The ends were cut back, 6 bases at V and 4 bases at J, with 12 bases in the middle. The germline CDR1 and CDR2 sequences are KGHSH and LQKENI. CDR3 nucleotides: TGTGCCAGCTCTAGAACAGGCTCCTATGGCTACACCTTC. Protein product: CASSRTGSYGYTF.

The V call is TRBV7-6, the J call TRBJ1-4; no clear D gene. V was trimmed by 2 bases and J by 4 bases, leaving 11 bases between them. CDR3 length: 15 residues. Germline CDR1 SGHVS, CDR2 FNYEAQ. The CDR3 region is CASSLTGTFNEKLFF. The CDR3 region has the DNA TGTGCCAGCAGCTTAACCGGAACCTTTAATGAAAAACTGTTTTTT.

The chain combines TRBV7-9 with TRBJ1-1; 9 positions match TRBD1. The CDR3 runs 14 residues. J gave up 4 bases and V 3 bases, and 3 bases lay outside the gene matches. Per germline, CDR1 SEHNR and CDR2 FQNEAQ (reference sequence). The CDR3 DNA is TGTGCCAGCAGCTTGACAGGGGGGCTCACTGAAGCTTTCTTT. Its translation is CASSLTGGLTEAFF.

The gene calls are TRBV5-1 and TRBJ2-2, with D perhaps given as TRBD1 or TRBD2 (6 bases each). The CDR3 runs 16 residues. The V and J ends lost 4 bases and 0 bases respectively, with 13 bases between them. The germline V gene has CDR1 SGHRS and CDR2 YFSETQ. The CDR3 DNA reads TGCGCCAGCAGCCGGGGGCCCCGGACGAACACCGGGGAGCTGTTTTTT. Translating it yields CASSRGPRTNTGELFF.

The chain uses TRBV2 and TRBJ1-6; D gene uncertain. This CDR3 has 13 amino acids. V was pared by 3 bases and J by 14 bases, with 14 bases between. CDR1 and CDR2 (germline): SNHLY, FYNNEI. CDR3 sequence: CASSDSADRTLHF. The CDR3 nucleotides read TGTGCCAGCAGTGACTCTGCCGATCGAACCCTCCACTTT.

This clone was seen just once. The rearrangement uses TRBV15 and TRBJ1-2; a possible D gene is TRBD1 (6 bases). Germline V gene data show CDR1 as LNHNV and CDR2 as YYDKDF (reference sequence). The CDR3 runs 16 residues. V dropped 4 bases and J dropped 7 bases, with 22 bases sitting between them. CDR3 DNA sequence: TGTGCCACCAGCATCCCCGGCTGGACAGATGTCGGTGGCTACACCTTC. Amino acid sequence: CATSIPGWTDVGGYTF.

The chain joins TRBV9 to TRBJ1-5; D gene unclear. The ends were cut back, 3 bases at V and 1 base at J, with 8 bases in the middle. Germline V gives CDR1 SGDLS, CDR2 YYNGEE. The CDR3 is 14 residues long. CDR3 DNA: TGTGCCAGCAGCGGGGAGGGCAGCAATCAGCCCCAGCATTTT. Translation gives CASSGEGSNQPQHF.

The rearrangement joins TRBV19 to TRBJ1-4, with 12 nucleotides matching TRBD1. This CDR3 has 16 amino acids. Germline-derived CDR1 and CDR2 are LNHDA and SQIVND (reference sequence). With V trimmed by 3 bases and J by 2 bases, 1 base remained unmatched. CDR3 residues: CASSIGTGGTNEKLFF. CDR3 sequence (DNA): TGTGCCAGTAGTATTGGGACAGGGGGCACTAATGAAAAACTGTTTTTT.

V and J are TRBV2 and TRBJ2-5, with 10 bases that match TRBD2. Unmatched junction bases numbered 7, after V lost 6 bases and J lost 0 bases. The germline V gene has CDR1 SNHLY and CDR2 FYNNEI. There are 16 residues in the CDR3. For the CDR3, the DNA is TGTGCCAGCAGCGACGTAGCGGGGGGAAACCAAGAGACCCAGTACTTC. It yields the protein CASSDVAGGNQETQYF.

This chain links TRBV4-1 with TRBJ2-5; 8 positions agree with TRBD2. This CDR3 is 15 amino acids long. V gave up 1 base and J gave up 5 bases; unmatched junction bases: 6. Germline V lookup: CDR1 MGHRA, CDR2 YSYEKL. The CDR3, as DNA: TGCGCCAGCAGCCAAGTGGGACTAGTCATCGAGACCCAGTACTTC. The encoded protein is CASSQVGLVIETQYF.